A selection of T cell receptor beta chains follows, all from one sample in a study of regulatory T cells in long-lasting Graves disease. MiXCR, run by TCRdb on the multiplex PCR reads, gives a single entry per CDR3 protein. Among about 460,000 distinct CDR3 sequences listed, 20% to 25% were seen once. The sequenced sample was peripheral blood mononuclear cells (PBMCs), obtained when the disease was refractory, from a patient treated with antithyroid drugs. These TCRs come from a female donor with Graves disease. Both conserved end residues are part of each CDR3. The order of the fields is clone size, V gene, CDR3 protein. A clone size is listed for some rows: how often the clone was seen (once, few, many), or a class if it is expanded.

abundance: .; v_gene: TRBV6-1; CDR3aa: CASNQGRVPSSGNTIYF
abundance: .; v_gene: TRBV25-1; CDR3aa: CASSVTGSYGYTF
abundance: few; v_gene: TRBV19; CDR3aa: CASSMGDRGYTEAFF
abundance: many; v_gene: TRBV27; CDR3aa: CASSFDRTGNYGYTF
abundance: many; v_gene: TRBV11-2; CDR3aa: CASSLGDRGLDIQYF
abundance: .; v_gene: TRBV20-1; CDR3aa: CSARTPGGNSYEQYF
abundance: .; v_gene: TRBV12-3/TRBV12-4; CDR3aa: CASSFDGLETQYF
abundance: few; v_gene: TRBV19; CDR3aa: CASSISAFEETQYF
abundance: few; v_gene: TRBV19; CDR3aa: CASRGQGAFGYGYTF
abundance: many; v_gene: TRBV28; CDR3aa: CASSFEGARGYTF
abundance: few; v_gene: TRBV27; CDR3aa: CASSPFSGVATNEQFF
abundance: few; v_gene: TRBV9; CDR3aa: CASSVDDQGTGRGNEAFF
abundance: .; v_gene: TRBV19; CDR3aa: CASSPLGLADSYEQYF
abundance: many; v_gene: TRBV28; CDR3aa: CASTRQGGSYEQYF
abundance: many; v_gene: TRBV12-3/TRBV12-4; CDR3aa: CASSPDRVDGYTF
abundance: .; v_gene: TRBV7-3; CDR3aa: CAGSSTGQNSPLHF
abundance: .; v_gene: TRBV27; CDR3aa: CASSFQGVNTEAFF
abundance: few; v_gene: TRBV7-2; CDR3aa: CASSSPPVNYGYTF
abundance: few; v_gene: TRBV25-1; CDR3aa: CASSELPVGAQTEAFF
abundance: many; v_gene: TRBV12-3/TRBV12-4; CDR3aa: CASSLRDFNQPQHF
abundance: many; v_gene: TRBV10-3; CDR3aa: CAVGRADGNIQYF
abundance: few; v_gene: TRBV6-1; CDR3aa: CASIKQGNRGETQYF
abundance: .; v_gene: TRBV30; CDR3aa: CAWSGYVGDPNYGYTF
abundance: many; v_gene: TRBV6-5; CDR3aa: CASSYSLAEETQYF
abundance: many; v_gene: TRBV28; CDR3aa: CASSSGTPRYEQYF
abundance: many; v_gene: TRBV28; CDR3aa: CASNEGQGVQPQHF
abundance: few; v_gene: TRBV7-2; CDR3aa: CASSPQGFGDQPQHF
abundance: many; v_gene: TRBV28; CDR3aa: CASITRAYRDRGEETQYF
abundance: few; v_gene: TRBV7-9; CDR3aa: CASSYGDRAETQYF
abundance: few; v_gene: TRBV12-3/TRBV12-4; CDR3aa: CASSLFSGTGELFF
abundance: many; v_gene: TRBV2; CDR3aa: CASKWGQNTGELFF
abundance: few; v_gene: TRBV5-1; CDR3aa: CASSLGINYEQYF
abundance: few; v_gene: TRBV7-2; CDR3aa: CASSSSSSGNTEAFF
abundance: many; v_gene: TRBV7-2; CDR3aa: CASRQGIEQYF
abundance: few; v_gene: TRBV7-2; CDR3aa: CASRNEVRDRDNSPLHF
abundance: .; v_gene: TRBV12-3/TRBV12-4; CDR3aa: CASSLAGGGTGSNEQYF
abundance: few; v_gene: TRBV7-9; CDR3aa: CALLGGAFYEQYF
abundance: .; v_gene: TRBV27; CDR3aa: CASRGTGGPGNQPQHF
abundance: few; v_gene: TRBV9; CDR3aa: CASSAGGRSNQPQHF
abundance: few; v_gene: TRBV6-1; CDR3aa: CASSDRVGSDTQYF
abundance: .; v_gene: TRBV10-3; CDR3aa: CAISESTASGGSYEQYF
abundance: many; v_gene: TRBV9; CDR3aa: CAREGANVLTF
abundance: .; v_gene: TRBV13; CDR3aa: CASSLEGRRGMDNEQFF
abundance: few; v_gene: TRBV2; CDR3aa: CASRETSGGSYEQFF
abundance: few; v_gene: TRBV9; CDR3aa: CASSVTPGQGTSDNSPLHF
abundance: .; v_gene: TRBV30; CDR3aa: CAWSSGGFSNQPQHF